Each of the 30 T cell receptor beta chains below was sequenced from the same sample in a study of OX40 agonist ivuxolimab in advanced cancers. Only in-frame clones appear in the TCRdb table, and some are missing; sequencing was by immunoSEQ multiplex PCR. The top ten hold around 5.8% of the sample, which has tens of thousands of clones, just under 90% seen once. The source was CD4+ or CD8+ T cells sorted from blood, collected in a trial of the OX40 agonist ivuxolimab. These receptors all stem from an adult with an advanced solid tumor such as melanoma, head and neck, liver or kidney cancer.

The V and J genes are TRBV6-6 and TRBJ1-2, with 7 bases identical to TRBD1. Germline trimming cut 6 bases from V and 5 bases from J; bases unmatched to any gene: 12. Germline CDR1 MNHNY, CDR2 SVGAGI (reference sequence). The CDR3 runs 15 residues. The CDR3 reads CASSPGTVLRYGYTF. The CDR3 bases are TGTGCCAGCAGCCCGGGGACAGTCCTTCGGTATGGCTACACCTTC.

This rearrangement joins TRBV7-2 to TRBJ1-5, with D possibly being TRBD1 (6 bases). Per the germline V gene, CDR1 is SGHTA and CDR2 is FQGNSA. The ends were cut back, 5 bases at V and 2 bases at J, with 13 bases in the middle. The CDR3 totals 15 residues. CDR3 sequence: CASSVKGGGNQPQHF. The CDR3, as DNA: TGTGCCAGCAGCGTTAAGGGGGGGGGCAATCAGCCCCAGCATTTT. Using reference TRBV7-2 and TRBJ1-5 for the parts outside the CDR3, the full variable domain is GAGVSQSPSNKVTEKGKDVELRCDPISGHTALYWYRQSLGQGLEFLIYFQGNSAPDKSGLPSDRFSAERTGGSVSTLTIQRTQQEDSAVYLCASSVKGGGNQPQHFGDGTRLSIL.

This clone has just a few counts. This CDR3 is CASSLNQGPYEQYF. CDR3 coding DNA: TGTGCCAGCAGCCTAAACCAGGGCCCCTACGAGCAGTACTTC. J is TRBJ2-7 and V is TRBV11-1; D possibly corresponds to TRBD1 (5 bases). Trimming took 5 bases from V and 2 from J, leaving 13 bases between them. The length of the CDR3 is 14 residues. The germline V gene has CDR1 SGHAT and CDR2 FQDESV (reference sequence).

The rearrangement uses TRBV18 and TRBJ2-3, with D unclear. This CDR3 spans 16 amino acids. Germline CDR1 KGHSH, CDR2 LQKENI. Between the trimmed V and J ends, which lost 3 bases and 1 base, there was a span of 14 bases. CDR3 region: CASSPFSGWGTDTQYF. DNA for the CDR3: TGTGCCAGCTCACCTTTCTCTGGTTGGGGCACAGATACGCAGTATTTT. Combining the CDR3 with reference TRBV18 and TRBJ2-3 gives the whole variable domain NAGVMQNPRHLVRRRGQEARLRCSPMKGHSHVYWYRQLPEEGLKFMVYLQKENIIDESGMPKERFSAEFPKEGPSILRIQQVVRGDSAAYFCASSPFSGWGTDTQYFGPGTRLTVL.

This chain connects TRBV5-1 to TRBJ2-7, with D hard to call. Per the germline V gene, CDR1 is SGHRS and CDR2 is YFSETQ. V was pared by 6 bases and J by 2 bases, with 12 bases between. The CDR3 sequence is 13 residues long. CDR3 amino acids: CASTVLPTYEQYF. CDR3 nucleotides: TGCGCCAGCACTGTGCTCCCCACCTACGAGCAGTACTTC.

The J gene is TRBJ2-6, the V gene TRBV18, with D possibly matching TRBD1 (6 bases). The germline V and J ends were trimmed by 7 bases and 0 bases, with 7 bases remaining between them. CDR3 length: 14 amino acids. Germline CDR1 and CDR2: KGHSH and LQKENI. The CDR3 is CASYRDSGANVLTF. The DNA for the CDR3 is TGTGCCAGCTACAGGGACTCTGGGGCCAACGTCCTGACTTTC.

The chain carries TRBV28 and TRBJ1-2; 9 bases match TRBD1. Trimming cost V 7 bases and J 4 bases; bases outside gene matches: 22. Germline V gene data show CDR1 as MDHEN and CDR2 as SYDVKM. This CDR3 region has 19 residues. CDR3 coding DNA: TGTGCCAGCACCGACAGGGGACAGGGTACCTGGGGCGCTTCCTATGGCTACACCTTC. It specifies CASTDRGQGTWGASYGYTF.

The chain is built from TRBV7-6 and TRBJ2-6, with 7 bases lining up with TRBD1. The CDR3 totals 17 residues. The V gene end was trimmed by 3 bases and the J gene end by 0 bases; junction bases not matched to a gene: 5. Per the germline V gene, CDR1 is SGHVS and CDR2 is FNYEAQ. In DNA form, the CDR3 reads TGTGCCAGCAGCTTGTGGACAGGTGTCTCTGGGGCCAACGTCCTGACTTTC. Translation: CASSLWTGVSGANVLTF. Full variable domain (outside the CDR3, taken from reference TRBV7-6 and TRBJ2-6): GAGVSQSPRYKVTKRGQDVALRCDPISGHVSLYWYRQALGQGPEFLTYFNYEAQQDKSGLPNDRFSAERPEGSISTLTIQRTEQRDSAMYRCASSLWTGVSGANVLTFGAGSRLTVL.

The chain has TRBV7-9 and TRBJ2-1; 7 nucleotides match TRBD1. Germline V gene sequence: CDR1 SEHNR, CDR2 FQNEAQ (reference sequence). The CDR3 has 14 residues. V was clipped by 5 bases and J by 15 bases; unmatched bases: 16. The CDR3 bases are TGTGCCAGCAGCCCACCCGGGACAGTGTACGGATTGTTCTTC. It codes for CASSPPGTVYGLFF.

V and J are TRBV5-4 and TRBJ1-6, with 9 bases that match TRBD1. V gave up 4 bases and J gave up 10 bases; unmatched junction bases: 3. The CDR3 runs to 13 residues. Germline lookup yields CDR1 SGHNT and CDR2 YYREEE (reference sequence). Written as DNA, the CDR3 is TGTGCCAGCAGCCGGGACAGGGACTCACCCCTCCACTTT. Protein: CASSRDRDSPLHF. The full variable domain, its missing parts supplied by reference TRBV5-4 and TRBJ1-6, is ETGVTQSPTHLIKTRGQQVTLRCSSQSGHNTVSWYQQALGQGPQFIFQYYREEENGRGNFPPRFSGLQFPNYSSELNVNALELDDSALYLCASSRDRDSPLHFGNGTRLTVT.

This rearrangement joins TRBV19 to TRBJ2-3, with D possibly called TRBD1 or TRBD2 (6 bases each). CDR3 length: 15 amino acids. CDR1 is LNHDA, CDR2 SQIVND, per germline (reference sequence). V was clipped by 6 bases and J by 1 base, with 14 bases between them. The CDR3 spells CASRTRGAGTDTQYF. The CDR3 coding sequence is TGTGCCAGTAGAACTAGGGGGGCAGGCACAGATACGCAGTATTTT.

The V call is TRBV11-2, the J call TRBJ1-6; D not resolved. The CDR3 consists of 13 residues. Looked up from germline, CDR1 is SGHAT and CDR2 is FQNNGV. V shed 5 bases and J shed 10 bases, with 12 bases lying between them. As DNA, the CDR3 is TGTGCCAGCAGCGCCGCGGTGAACTCACCCCTCCACTTT. Its translation is CASSAAVNSPLHF.

The chain recombines TRBV7-9 with TRBJ2-3, with TRBD2 matching 9 bases. CDR1 and CDR2 from the germline V gene are SEHNR and FQNEAQ (reference sequence). Trimming took 7 bases from V and 6 from J; bases not matched to a gene: 8. This CDR3 is built from 14 residues. The DNA for the CDR3 is TGTGCCAGCACCCTCGGACTAGCGATGGATACGCAGTATTTT. Protein sequence: CASTLGLAMDTQYF.

The chain has TRBV27 and TRBJ1-2; TRBD1 matches 9 bases. This CDR3 has 14 amino acids. The ends lost 6 bases at V and 8 bases at J; junction bases unmatched: 10. Germline lookup yields CDR1 MNHEY and CDR2 SMNVEV (reference sequence). The CDR3 protein is CASRRPGQGNGYTF. The CDR3 nucleotides read TGTGCCAGCAGACGCCCGGGACAGGGAAACGGCTACACCTTC.

The V and J genes are TRBV11-1 and TRBJ2-1, with D maybe TRBD2 (6 bases). V gave up 1 base and J gave up 4 bases, with 11 bases separating them. The CDR3 contains 15 residues. Germline V CDR1 and CDR2: SGHAT, FQDESV (reference sequence). In nucleotides, the CDR3 is TGTGCCAGCAGCTTAGGGGGGGAGCGGTACAATGAGCAGTTCTTC. This gives the protein CASSLGGERYNEQFF.

This sequence joins TRBV6-1 and TRBJ1-1; 7 bases line up with TRBD1. The J segment lost 5 bases and the V segment lost 8 bases, leaving 11 bases of the junction unmatched. This CDR3 has 14 residues. Per germline, CDR1 MNHNS and CDR2 SASEGT. CDR3 region: CASSRAGGGTEAFF. CDR3 nucleotide sequence: TGTGCCAGCTCCAGGGCAGGGGGAGGGACTGAAGCTTTCTTT.

About this clone itself: One end of the junction is discordant with germline, which a read error may explain. In the same sample, other DNA sequences code for this CDR3. The genes are TRBV29-1 and TRBJ2-5, with 12 bases fitting TRBD2. Germline loops: CDR1 SQVTM, CDR2 ANQGSEA. The length of the CDR3 is 14 residues. Here the CDR3 DNA reads TGTAGCGTTGAAAGGACTAGCGGGATGGAGACCCAGTACTTC. It encodes CSVERTSGMETQYF.

V usage is TRBV18 and J usage is TRBJ2-5; no reliable D call. Germline CDR1 is KGHSH and CDR2 is LQKENI. V lost 3 bases to trimming and J lost 3 bases, with 11 bases between them. This CDR3 has 14 residues. The CDR3 here is CASSPLPGKETQYF. The CDR3 nucleotides read TGTGCCAGCTCACCTCTCCCGGGTAAAGAGACCCAGTACTTC.

The chain joins TRBV19 to TRBJ1-6, with a tentative D call TRBD1 (6 bases). V shed 7 bases and J shed 3 bases, with 13 bases lying between them. The CDR3 loop spans 15 amino acids. The germline V gene has CDR1 LNHDA and CDR2 SQIVND (reference sequence). CDR3 amino acids: CASTPGQFYNSPLHF. DNA for the CDR3: TGTGCCAGTACGCCAGGACAGTTCTATAATTCACCCCTCCACTTT.

This chain joins TRBV7-6 and TRBJ2-4; D is uncertain. The CDR3 runs 11 residues. Germline V gene lookup returns CDR1 SGHVS and CDR2 FNYEAQ. The V end lost 4 bases, the J end lost 5 bases, and 3 bases lay between the germline ends. This CDR3 is CASSSENIQYF. The CDR3 bases are TGTGCCAGCAGCTCCGAAAACATTCAGTACTTC.

The V and J genes are TRBV7-9 and TRBJ2-5; possible D gene TRBD2, 6 bases. Trimming pared 5 bases from V and 1 base from J, leaving 11 bases between. The CDR3 sequence is 14 residues long. The germline gives CDR1 SEHNR, CDR2 FQNEAQ (reference sequence). Written as DNA, the CDR3 is TGTGCCAGCAGCCCGGGGGAGGTCCAAGAGACCCAGTACTTC. Amino acids: CASSPGEVQETQYF.

In DNA, the CDR3 is TGTGCCAGCAGTCCCCCTAGCGGCGGTGAGCAGTTCTTC. The encoded protein is CASSPPSGGEQFF. The chain has TRBV6-1 and TRBJ2-1; 7 bases align to TRBD2. Trimming cost V 5 bases and J 9 bases; bases outside gene matches: 7. Germline V CDR1 and CDR2: MNHNS, SASEGT. The CDR3 is made up of 13 amino acids.

As concerns this clone: The sample has other DNA sequences that encode this CDR3 too. This chain links TRBV7-9 with TRBJ1-5; 11 bases agree with TRBD1. The CDR3 runs 16 residues. Germline assignment: CDR1 SEHNR and CDR2 FQNEAQ (reference sequence). J lost 4 bases, V lost 1 base, and 3 bases had no gene match. The CDR3 sequence: CASSLVGTGGNQPQHF. CDR3 sequence (DNA): TGTGCCAGCAGCTTAGTTGGGACAGGGGGTAATCAGCCCCAGCATTTT.

This sequence joins TRBV19 and TRBJ1-1; D perhaps matches TRBD1 (5 bases). From germline, CDR1 is LNHDA and CDR2 SQIVND (reference sequence). CDR3 length: 15 amino acids. V was clipped by 1 base and J by 6 bases, with 15 bases between them. Here the CDR3 reads CASSIGLRAGSEAFF. The DNA for the CDR3 is TGTGCCAGTAGTATAGGCTTGCGGGCAGGGTCTGAAGCTTTCTTT.

The chain links TRBV9 to TRBJ2-2, with a possible D match to TRBD2 (6 bases). Trimming removed 0 bases from V and 6 bases from J, with 12 bases in between. The CDR3 runs 15 residues. CDR1 is SGDLS, CDR2 YYNGEE, per germline. CDR3 region: CASSVVGTGAGELFF. CDR3 sequence (DNA): TGTGCCAGCAGCGTAGTGGGGACGGGAGCCGGGGAGCTGTTTTTT.

V gene TRBV5-5 combines with J gene TRBJ2-5, with unresolved D. The CDR3 is 17 amino acids. Looked up from germline, CDR1 is SGHKS and CDR2 is YYEKEE (reference sequence). V was clipped by 0 bases and J by 1 base, with 16 bases between them. The CDR3 region has the DNA TGTGCCAGCAGCTTGGCGCGCATCACCGGCCCCCAAGAGACCCAGTACTTC. It specifies CASSLARITGPQETQYF.

As DNA, the CDR3 is TGTGCCAGCAGTTTATTTCGCGGGCAGGGTAGGGAGAGTGGAAAACTGTTTTTT. Translating it yields CASSLFRGQGRESGKLFF. The gene calls are TRBV28 and TRBJ1-4, with D possibly matching TRBD1 (5 bases). V lost 1 base, J lost 10 bases, and 25 bases lay in between. CDR1 is MDHEN and CDR2 is SYDVKM in the germline V gene. The CDR3 has 18 amino acids. The full variable domain, rest sourced from reference TRBV28 and TRBJ1-4, is DVKVTQSSRYLVKRTGEKVFLECVQDMDHENMFWYRQDPGLGLRLIYFSYDVKMKEKGDIPEGYSVSREKKERFSLILESASTNQTSMYLCASSLFRGQGRESGKLFFGSGTQLSVL.

The chain couples TRBV13 to TRBJ1-4; 8 bases align to TRBD1. Per the germline V gene, CDR1 is PRHDT and CDR2 is FYEKMQ (reference sequence). The CDR3 has 15 amino acids. V lost 6 bases to trimming and J lost 13 bases; unmatched junction nucleotides: 16. The chain's CDR3 is CASSSGGQGRGRLFF. CDR3 sequence (DNA): TGTGCCAGCAGTTCTGGTGGACAGGGAAGGGGGAGACTGTTTTTT.

This chain connects TRBV6-6 to TRBJ2-3, with 9 bases aligning to TRBD2. Germline V gene sequence: CDR1 MNHNY, CDR2 SVGAGI (reference sequence). The length of the CDR3 is 16 residues. V dropped 6 bases and J dropped 5; count of bases not matched to a gene: 12. The CDR3: CASSPRAGGARDTQYF. In nucleotides, the CDR3 is TGTGCCAGCAGCCCCAGGGCGGGAGGGGCCCGAGATACGCAGTATTTT.

V gene TRBV27 combines with J gene TRBJ1-3; D is uncertain. Trimming took off 0 bases at V and 7 bases at J, with 16 bases between the two ends. CDR1 and CDR2 from the germline V gene are MNHEY and SMNVEV (reference sequence). The CDR3 runs to 16 residues. CDR3 DNA sequence: TGTGCCAGCAGTTTATCTGGCCCCCTCGTTGGGAACACCATATATTTT. Protein product: CASSLSGPLVGNTIYF.